These 19 T cell receptor beta chains originate from one sample sequenced in a study of response to subunit inactivated influenza vaccine. TCRdb reanalysed the RT-PCR reads using MiXCR and keeps one entry per CDR3 protein. The table lists a few hundred thousand distinct CDR3 sequences, approximately 10% of them singletons. Separately, the same data were catalogued under a study of T cells expressing NK-cell markers. From that second work: The authors generated TCR beta cDNA through 5'RACE template switching with UMIs.

Here the sequenced sample was PBMCs from blood, taken on the day of vaccination. The origin of the receptors is a man over 45 who received an inactivated influenza vaccine.

This clonotype was seen more than once but under ten times. CDR3: CASMPSGVYEQYF. CDR3 bases: TGTGCCAGCATGCCTAGCGGGGTTTACGAGCAGTACTTC. V and J are TRBV6-2 or TRBV6-3 and TRBJ2-7, with 9 bases fitting TRBD2. The CDR3 runs 13 residues. With V trimmed by 7 bases and J by 4 bases, 5 bases remained unmatched. Germline assignment: CDR1 MNHEY and CDR2 SVGEGT.

V and J are TRBV28 and TRBJ1-1; D perhaps matches TRBD1 (6 bases). Germline-derived CDR1 and CDR2 are MDHEN and SYDVKM. V lost 7 bases to trimming and J lost 5 bases, with 20 bases between them. The CDR3 loop spans 15 amino acids. CDR3 DNA sequence: TGTGCCAGCAACCCATACTCGGGGGCGAGGACTGAAGCTTTCTTT. Encoded protein: CASNPYSGARTEAFF.

This clonotype was seen many times. This chain connects TRBV12-3 or TRBV12-4 to TRBJ1-5; no clear D gene. This CDR3 is built from 15 residues. V was trimmed by 6 bases and J by 0 bases, leaving 12 bases between them. The CDR3 sequence is CASSPGPSSNQPQHF. CDR3 DNA: TGTGCCAGCAGCCCTGGGCCATCTAGCAATCAGCCCCAGCATTTT.

This clonotype showed up many times. The chain couples TRBV4-1 to TRBJ1-1; possible D gene TRBD1, 5 bases. The CDR3 covers 14 residues. Germline V lookup: CDR1 MGHRA, CDR2 YSYEKL. V lost 0 bases and J 3 bases, leaving 8 bases between the germline ends. The chain's CDR3 is CASSQDRGYTEAFF. The DNA for the CDR3 is TGCGCCAGCAGCCAAGATAGGGGATACACTGAAGCTTTCTTT.

This clonotype was seen a few times. The rearrangement uses TRBV6-5 and TRBJ1-1; D remains ambiguous. V lost 10 bases, J lost 4 bases, and 22 bases lay in between. Germline V gene sequence: CDR1 MNHEY, CDR2 SVGAGI. The CDR3 consists of 15 residues. CDR3 sequence (DNA): TGTGCCACCCAGTTGGGTCAGAACCGTGGCACTGAAGCTTTCTTT. Its translation: CATQLGQNRGTEAFF.

This clonotype was counted ten times or more. The V and J genes are TRBV28 and TRBJ2-1, with 7 bases matching TRBD1. The junction had 11 bases not matched to a gene; V was cut back by 4 bases and J by 5 bases. This CDR3 has 16 amino acids. Germline lookup yields CDR1 MDHEN and CDR2 SYDVKM. The CDR3 nucleotides read TGTGCCAGCAGTTATTTACCGGGACAGATAAACAATGAGCAGTTCTTC. It encodes CASSYLPGQINNEQFF.

This chain links TRBV5-1 with TRBJ2-7; maybe TRBD1 (6 bases). V shed 4 bases and J shed 6 bases, with 17 bases lying between them. The CDR3 contains 14 residues. Germline CDR1 SGHRS, CDR2 YFSETQ. The chain's CDR3 is CASSTRGLAPEQYF. The CDR3 DNA follows: TGCGCCAGCAGCACCAGGGGATTAGCCCCCGAGCAGTACTTC.

This clonotype came up a few times. V usage is TRBV12-3 or TRBV12-4 and J usage is TRBJ1-6, with D possibly matching TRBD1 (5 bases). The CDR3 runs 15 residues. Trimming took off 1 base at V and 10 bases at J, with 14 bases between the two ends. In DNA, the CDR3 is TGTGCCAGCAGTTTAGAGGTCGGGACGCGATCACCCCTCCACTTT. Amino acid sequence: CASSLEVGTRSPLHF.

CDR3 nucleotide sequence: TGTGCCACCAGTGATGCGGCGAGGGGGGCCCCCTACAATGAGCAGTTCTTC. It is translated as CATSDAARGAPYNEQFF. The rearrangement links TRBV24-1 to TRBJ2-1; D assignment may be TRBD1 or TRBD2 (6 bases each). The germline V gene encodes CDR1 KGHDR and CDR2 SFDVKD. V was cut by 3 bases and J by 2 bases, with 16 bases left in between. The CDR3 runs to 17 residues.

This clonotype was seen only a few times. V and J are TRBV7-9 and TRBJ2-1; weak D call: TRBD2 (6 bases). V was cut by 5 bases and J by 5 bases, with 16 bases left in between. CDR1 is SEHNR, CDR2 FQNEAQ, per germline (reference sequence). The CDR3 loop spans 15 amino acids. The CDR3 region is CASSPPPGEDNEQFF. CDR3 DNA: TGTGCCAGCAGCCCACCCCCGGGAGAGGACAATGAGCAGTTCTTC.

A few counts support this clonotype. This CDR3 reads CASSQNPGLARSTDTQYF. CDR3 in DNA: TGTGCCAGCAGCCAAAACCCAGGACTAGCGCGATCCACAGATACGCAGTATTTT. The chain links TRBV14 to TRBJ2-3; 9 positions agree with TRBD2. The CDR3 spans 18 residues. The V gene end was trimmed by 2 bases and the J gene end by 2 bases; junction bases not matched to a gene: 11. Germline V gene sequence: CDR1 SGHDN, CDR2 FVKESK.

This clonotype was seen many times. J is TRBJ2-6 and V is TRBV4-1; D unclear. V lost 3 bases and J lost 0, with 15 bases in between. The CDR3 consists of 18 residues. Looked up from germline, CDR1 is MGHRA and CDR2 is YSYEKL. The CDR3 DNA reads TGCGCCAGCAGCCACACAAGACCGGCCATCTCTGGGGCCAACGTCCTGACTTTC. Protein: CASSHTRPAISGANVLTF.

The chain uses TRBV27 and TRBJ1-4, with D uncertain. The CDR3 sequence is 13 residues long. Germline-derived CDR1 and CDR2 are MNHEY and SMNVEV (reference sequence). Between the trimmed V and J ends, which lost 5 bases and 10 bases, there was a span of 14 bases. The CDR3 DNA reads TGTGCCAGCAGTCTCTCTGGACCCCTAAAACTGTTTTTT. Its protein is CASSLSGPLKLFF.

This clonotype turned up a few times. The chain links TRBV3-1 to TRBJ1-2; D unclear. Trimming took 5 bases from V and 1 from J, leaving 14 bases between them. Per germline, CDR1 LGHDT and CDR2 YNNKEL (reference sequence). The CDR3 is 15 amino acids. The CDR3 DNA is TGTGCCAGCAGCTCTCACCTCCAGGTTAACTATGGCTACACCTTC. Its translation is CASSSHLQVNYGYTF.

This clonotype was detected a few times. This chain uses TRBV7-3 with TRBJ2-3, with TRBD2 identical over 11 bases. V was pared by 6 bases and J by 2 bases, with 13 bases of the junction left unmatched. Germline CDR1 SGHTA, CDR2 FQGTGA. CDR3 length equals 18 residues. DNA for the CDR3: TGTGCCAGCAGTAATCTTCCGGGACTAGCGGCAAACACAGATACGCAGTATTTT. Amino acids: CASSNLPGLAANTDTQYF.

This clonotype was observed many times. This chain connects TRBV5-8 to TRBJ1-1, with 8 nucleotides matching TRBD1. The CDR3 is 14 residues long. Germline lookup yields CDR1 SGHTS and CDR2 YDEGEE. With V trimmed by 2 bases and J by 1 base, 1 base remained unmatched. In DNA, the CDR3 is TGTGCCAGCAGCTTCGGGACAGGGAACACTGAAGCTTTCTTT. Translation gives CASSFGTGNTEAFF.

This clonotype has a handful of counts. The chain uses TRBV7-2 and TRBJ1-2, with TRBD1 matching 8 bases. Germline V lookup: CDR1 SGHTA, CDR2 FQGNSA. J gave up 8 bases and V 4 bases, and 15 bases lay outside the gene matches. The CDR3 totals 16 residues. The CDR3 bases are TGTGCCAGCAGCTCGGGGACAGGTCGGGAGGGTGTAGGCTACACCTTC. As protein: CASSSGTGREGVGYTF.

This clonotype was seen a few times. This CDR3 is CSASKGADVETQYF. Here the CDR3 DNA reads TGCAGTGCTAGTAAAGGGGCCGATGTTGAGACCCAGTACTTC. The chain employs TRBV20-1 and TRBJ2-5; D might be TRBD1 (5 bases). The CDR3 length is 14 residues. Germline CDR1 and CDR2: DFQATT and SNEGSKA (reference sequence). The V gene lost 3 bases and the J gene lost 5 bases, with 16 bases spanning the gap.

In this sample, this clonotype turned up a few times. The chain carries TRBV10-3 and TRBJ2-7; 8 nucleotides match TRBD1. This CDR3 is built from 16 residues. Germline-derived CDR1 and CDR2 are ENHRY and SYGVKD. The ends lost 4 bases at V and 5 bases at J; junction bases unmatched: 13. This CDR3 is CAISGPRTGLANEQYF. The CDR3, as DNA: TGTGCCATCAGTGGACCACGGACAGGGTTGGCGAACGAGCAGTACTTC.